Each of the 2 T cell receptor beta chains below was sequenced from the same sample in a study of T cells after yellow fever vaccination. TCRdb analysed the 5' RACE reads with MiXCR anew, one entry per CDR3 protein. Found here are a few hundred thousand distinct CDR3 sequences, 6.9% of them singletons; the top ten hold approximately 0.84%. Here the sequenced sample was CD4+ T cells sorted from PBMCs, taken 15 days after the yellow fever booster vaccination. The receptors stem from a man under 40 who received the YFV17D yellow fever vaccine.

The sample holds a few counts of this clonotype. The V call is TRBV6-2 or TRBV6-3, the J call TRBJ2-4, with 9 nucleotides matching TRBD2. Per the germline V gene, CDR1 is MNHEY and CDR2 is SVGEGT. The ends lost 0 bases at V and 0 bases at J; junction bases unmatched: 15. The CDR3 has 21 amino acids. CDR3 nucleotides: TGTGCCAGCAGTTACTCAGGGGGTGGCGGGAGGGTCTCACCAGCCAAAAACATTCAGTACTTC. Protein: CASSYSGGGGRVSPAKNIQYF.

The genes are TRBV23-1 and TRBJ1-5; D possibly corresponds to TRBD1 (5 bases). TRBV23-1 is marked as an open reading frame, function uncertain. V was cut by 2 bases and J by 2 bases, with 16 bases left in between. The CDR3 consists of 17 residues. Here the CDR3 DNA reads TGCGCCAGCAGTCAAGGGGCACCACTGATTGGCAATCAGCCCCAGCATTTT. Protein: CASSQGAPLIGNQPQHF.